This is a list of T cell receptor beta chains from one sample in a study of regulatory T cells in long-lasting Graves disease. From the multiplex PCR reads, TCRdb called clonotypes with MiXCR, one entry per CDR3 protein. Among under 800,000 distinct CDR3 sequences listed, 15% to 20% were seen once. The sample was also reused in another study, on T cells in Graves' hyperthyroidism and ophthalmopathy.

Sequenced here: peripheral blood mononuclear cells (PBMCs), sampled at new diagnosis, from a patient treated with antithyroid drugs. The receptors were sampled from a woman in her twenties or thirties with Graves disease. Both conserved end residues are part of each CDR3. Each record gives: J gene, D gene, CDR3 length, clone size, V gene, CDR3 DNA, CDR3 protein. A D gene is named only where the DNA matches it firmly. Clone sizes are given selectively: once, few, many, or a class where the clone is expanded.

TRBJ2-3,TRBD2,15,few,TRBV24-1,TGTGCCACCAGTGACCGTACTAGCGCGGCAGATACGCAGTATTTT,CATSDRTSAADTQYF
TRBJ1-2,TRBD1,15,.,TRBV18,TGTGCCAGCTCACCGTCTAGGGGGCAAATGAATGGCTACACCTTC,CASSPSRGQMNGYTF
TRBJ2-1,TRBD2,15,many,TRBV2,TGTGCCAGCAGGGAACTAGCGGGAACTTACAATGAGCAGTTCTTC,CASRELAGTYNEQFF
TRBJ1-1,.,14,few,TRBV15,TGTGCCACCAGCCCACGGACTAGGAACACTGAAGCTTTCTTT,CATSPRTRNTEAFF
TRBJ1-4,.,17,.,TRBV30,TGTGCCTGGATGGGCACAGCCAATCCCCGGTACTTCGAAAAACTGTTTTTT,CAWMGTANPRYFEKLFF
TRBJ2-6,.,16,many,TRBV28,TGTGCCAGCAGTTTAGCGGGTCACTCTGGGGCCAACGTCCTGACTTTC,CASSLAGHSGANVLTF
TRBJ1-2,.,15,many,TRBV28,TGTGCCAGCAGTCCCCCCGACAGGAGATACTATGGCTACACCTTC,CASSPPDRRYYGYTF
TRBJ2-5,.,14,.,TRBV9,TGTGCCAGCAGCGAGGGCGGCATTCAAGAGACCCAGTACTTC,CASSEGGIQETQYF
TRBJ1-2,TRBD1,17,.,TRBV5-6,TGTGCCAGCAGCTTCCGACGAACCAGGGGGCCCATCTATGGCTACACCTTC,CASSFRRTRGPIYGYTF
TRBJ2-3,TRBD1,12,few,TRBV27,TGTGCCAGCAGATACGGGACAGGGCGCTGGTATTTT,CASRYGTGRWYF
TRBJ1-1,.,14,.,TRBV9,TGTGCCAGCAGCGAGGGAGGATCTAACACTGAAGCTTTCTTT,CASSEGGSNTEAFF
TRBJ2-1,.,11,.,TRBV20-1,TGCAGTGCTAGGGGGATAAATGAGCAGTTCTTC,CSARGINEQFF
TRBJ2-7,.,15,.,TRBV18,TGTGCCAGCTCACCACGGGACCGCCTCTCCTACGAGCAGTACTTC,CASSPRDRLSYEQYF
TRBJ1-1,TRBD1,14,many,TRBV28,TGTGCCAGCAGCGGGACAGGGGGCTATAGTGAAGCTTTCTTT,CASSGTGGYSEAFF
TRBJ2-4,TRBD2,17,.,TRBV20-1,TGCAGTGCTGTAAGTTCAGGACTAGCGGGAGAGGTTGGCATTCAGTACTTC,CSAVSSGLAGEVGIQYF
TRBJ2-1,.,21,.,TRBV7-3,TGTGCCAGCAGCCGACCGGTGGCCTTAGGGGCCCTGGGCCAACACTACAATGAGCAGTTCTTC,CASSRPVALGALGQHYNEQFF
TRBJ2-3,.,11,few,TRBV19,TGTGCCAGTACCCGAGGAGATACGCAGTATTTT,CASTRGDTQYF
TRBJ1-2,TRBD1,15,few,TRBV4-2,TGTGCCAGCAGCCAAATAGGGACAGGGTTTGGTGGCTACACCTTC,CASSQIGTGFGGYTF
TRBJ2-1,TRBD2,17,.,TRBV7-2,TGTGCCAGCAGCTTAGATGACCGACTAGCGGTCCACAATGAGCAGTTCTTC,CASSLDDRLAVHNEQFF
TRBJ1-2,.,13,many,TRBV28,TGTGCCAGCCGAACCGGGACACCGTCTGGCTACACCTTC,CASRTGTPSGYTF
TRBJ1-1,.,13,few,TRBV20-1,TGCAGTGCTCCCTTATTGTGGGACACTGAAGCTTTCTTT,CSAPLLWDTEAFF
TRBJ1-2,.,18,.,TRBV14,TGTGCCAGCAGCCAAGACGGGACGGATTACCCACGCCTCTATGGCTACACCTTC,CASSQDGTDYPRLYGYTF
TRBJ1-1,.,16,many,TRBV7-8,TGTGCCAGCAGCTTGGGGCCTGGGGGGCTAAACACTGAAGCTTTCTTT,CASSLGPGGLNTEAFF
TRBJ2-5,TRBD2,13,.,TRBV18,TGTGCCAGCTCACCGGGACTACTAGAGACCCAGTACTTC,CASSPGLLETQYF
TRBJ2-1,.,15,.,TRBV24-1,TGTGCCACCAGTGAACCGACAGACAATAACAATGAGCAGTTCTTC,CATSEPTDNNNEQFF
TRBJ1-5,TRBD1,15,many,TRBV28,TGTGCCAGCAGTACCGGACAGGGAAGCAATCAGCCCCAGCATTTT,CASSTGQGSNQPQHF
TRBJ2-1,TRBD2,13,.,TRBV29-1,TGCAGCGTTTTAGGGACTAGCAAGAATGAGCAGTTCTTC,CSVLGTSKNEQFF
TRBJ2-3,.,15,many,TRBV7-9,TGTGCCAGCAGCTTGGTTGGGGGTTTCACAGATACGCAGTATTTT,CASSLVGGFTDTQYF
TRBJ2-1,.,14,.,TRBV5-1,TGCGCCAGCAGCATCCGGGACTTAAACAATGAGCAGTTCTTC,CASSIRDLNNEQFF
TRBJ1-5,.,15,.,TRBV18,TGTGCCAGCTCACCAAATGGAGGGAGTCAGCAGCCCCAGCATTTT,CASSPNGGSQQPQHF
TRBJ2-7,TRBD2,16,many,TRBV6-5,TGTGCCAGCAGTTACTCTGGGCGGGGGAGCTCCTACGAGCAGTACTTC,CASSYSGRGSSYEQYF
TRBJ2-7,.,13,.,TRBV12-3/TRBV12-4,TGTGCCAGCAGTTTGCAACAGGTCTACGAGCAGTACTTC,CASSLQQVYEQYF
TRBJ1-2,.,14,many,TRBV7-2,TGTGCCAGCAGCTTAGGGGTGGCTAACTATGGCTACACCTTC,CASSLGVANYGYTF
TRBJ1-2,.,14,few,TRBV7-9,TGTGCCAGCAGCTTACTTTATTCTAACTATGGCTACACCTTC,CASSLLYSNYGYTF
TRBJ2-1,.,17,.,TRBV19,TGTGCCAGTAATCGAACCACGGGAGCTTTAACCTACAATGAGCAGTTCTTC,CASNRTTGALTYNEQFF
TRBJ2-7,.,14,many,TRBV28,TGTGCCAGCAGTTTTGGACAGATTCTGTACGAGCAGTACTTC,CASSFGQILYEQYF
TRBJ2-5,TRBD2,17,.,TRBV27,TGTGCCAGCCGATATCGGAGCGGGAGGGCTGGTCGGGAGACCCAGTACTTC,CASRYRSGRAGRETQYF
TRBJ2-2,TRBD2,16,many,TRBV6-1,TGTGCCAGCAGACATCCCCTAGCGGGAGGGCCCGGGGAGCTGTTTTTT,CASRHPLAGGPGELFF
TRBJ1-1,.,15,few,TRBV19,TGTGCCACTAAAGGCAGAGGGGGGCTGAACACTGAAGCTTTCTTT,CATKGRGGLNTEAFF
TRBJ1-5,TRBD1,14,many,TRBV6-1,TGTGCCAGCAGCGTCGGACAGGGAGGTGCGCCCCAGCATTTT,CASSVGQGGAPQHF
TRBJ1-1,TRBD1,12,.,TRBV12-3/TRBV12-4,TGTGCCAGCAGTGGGACAGGGGCCGAAGCTTTCTTT,CASSGTGAEAFF
TRBJ2-3,.,13,many,TRBV20-1,TGCAGTGCTAGAGATCACCTCACAGATACGCAGTATTTT,CSARDHLTDTQYF
TRBJ2-7,.,14,once,TRBV18,TGTGCCAGCTCATCCCTGCGAGCCCTCTTCGAGCAGTACTTC,CASSSLRALFEQYF
TRBJ2-2,.,17,many,TRBV14,TGTGCCAGCAGCCCACACAGAGGGTCTGTGTACACCGGGGAGCTGTTTTTT,CASSPHRGSVYTGELFF
TRBJ2-4,.,11,.,TRBV20-1,TGCAGTGCTATGTCTGGGGACATTCAGTACTTC,CSAMSGDIQYF
TRBJ2-5,.,13,.,TRBV12-3/TRBV12-4,TGTGCCAGCAGTTCCGGGACGGTGGAGACCCAGTACTTC,CASSSGTVETQYF
TRBJ1-1,.,13,many,TRBV5-1,TGCGCCAGCAGGGGGGCGGCGAACACTGAAGCTTTCTTT,CASRGAANTEAFF
TRBJ2-7,TRBD1,14,.,TRBV20-1,TGCAGTGCTAGTCAGGGGGCTGACCTTTACGAGCAGTACTTC,CSASQGADLYEQYF
TRBJ1-3,.,13,many,TRBV12-3/TRBV12-4,TGTGCCAGCAGTTTGAGGTGGGCAAACACCATATATTTT,CASSLRWANTIYF
TRBJ2-2,.,16,.,TRBV4-1,TGCGCCAGCAGCCAGCGGACAGACCTGAACACCGGGGAGCTGTTTTTT,CASSQRTDLNTGELFF
TRBJ1-2,TRBD1,14,.,TRBV7-2,TGTGCCAGCAGTACTACAGGGGGCTTTGGTGGCTACACCTTC,CASSTTGGFGGYTF
TRBJ1-2,.,14,.,TRBV6-1,TGTGCCAGCGACAAGGGGGGGACTAACTATGGCTACACCTTC,CASDKGGTNYGYTF